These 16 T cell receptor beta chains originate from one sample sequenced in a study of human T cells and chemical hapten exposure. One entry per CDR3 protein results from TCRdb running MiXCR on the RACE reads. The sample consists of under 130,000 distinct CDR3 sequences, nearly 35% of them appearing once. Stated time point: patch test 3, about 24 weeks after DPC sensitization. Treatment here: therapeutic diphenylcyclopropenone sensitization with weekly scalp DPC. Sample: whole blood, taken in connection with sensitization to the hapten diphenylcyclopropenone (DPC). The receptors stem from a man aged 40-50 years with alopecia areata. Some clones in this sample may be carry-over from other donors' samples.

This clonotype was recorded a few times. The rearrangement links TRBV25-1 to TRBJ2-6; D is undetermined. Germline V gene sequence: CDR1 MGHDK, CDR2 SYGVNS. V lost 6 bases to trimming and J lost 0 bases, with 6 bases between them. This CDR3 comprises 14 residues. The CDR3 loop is CASSTSSGANVLTF. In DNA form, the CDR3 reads TGTGCCAGCAGCACCTCCTCTGGGGCCAACGTCCTGACTTTC.

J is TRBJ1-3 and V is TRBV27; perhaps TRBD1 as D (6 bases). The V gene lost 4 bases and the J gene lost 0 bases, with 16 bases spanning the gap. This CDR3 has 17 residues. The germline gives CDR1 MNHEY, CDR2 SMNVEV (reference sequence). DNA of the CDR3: TGTGCCAGCAGTTCCCGGGGGCCCTCTAGCTCTGGAAACACCATATATTTT. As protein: CASSSRGPSSSGNTIYF.

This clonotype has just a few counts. This CDR3 is CSVAGSTGELFF. As DNA, the CDR3 is TGCAGCGTTGCGGGGAGCACCGGGGAGCTGTTTTTT. The gene calls are TRBV29-1 and TRBJ2-2; possibly TRBD2 for D (5 bases). The CDR3 is 12 amino acids. Looked up from germline, CDR1 is SQVTM and CDR2 is ANQGSEA. Trimming cost V 4 bases and J 4 bases, with 7 bases left between them.

The CDR3 nucleotides are TGTGCCTGGAACGCCGGGACAGAGGGGGAGCAGTACTTC. Amino acids: CAWNAGTEGEQYF. This chain joins TRBV30 and TRBJ2-7, with TRBD1 matching over 7 bases. V was clipped by 4 bases and J by 7 bases; unmatched bases: 10. The CDR3 totals 13 residues. Germline loops: CDR1 GTSNPN, CDR2 SVGIG (reference sequence).

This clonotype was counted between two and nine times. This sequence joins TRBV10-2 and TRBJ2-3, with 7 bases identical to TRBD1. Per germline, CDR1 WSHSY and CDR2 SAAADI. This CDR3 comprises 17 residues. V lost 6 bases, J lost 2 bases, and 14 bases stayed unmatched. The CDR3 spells CASRQNSRGSPTDTQYF. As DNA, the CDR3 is TGCGCCAGCAGGCAAAACTCCAGGGGGAGCCCCACAGATACGCAGTATTTT.

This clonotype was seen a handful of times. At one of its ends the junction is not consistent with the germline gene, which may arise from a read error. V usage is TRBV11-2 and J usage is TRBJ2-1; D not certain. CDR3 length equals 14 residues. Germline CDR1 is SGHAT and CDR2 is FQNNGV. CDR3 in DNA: TGTGCCAGCTCCCTTCAGAGCTCCCACAATGAGCAGTTCTTC. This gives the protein CASSLQSSHNEQFF.

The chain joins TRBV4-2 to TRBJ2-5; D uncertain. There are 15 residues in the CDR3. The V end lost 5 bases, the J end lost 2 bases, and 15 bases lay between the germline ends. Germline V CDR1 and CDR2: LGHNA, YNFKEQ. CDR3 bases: TGTGCCAGCAGCGAACGACCCGGTTTTCAAGAGACCCAGTACTTC. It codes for CASSERPGFQETQYF.

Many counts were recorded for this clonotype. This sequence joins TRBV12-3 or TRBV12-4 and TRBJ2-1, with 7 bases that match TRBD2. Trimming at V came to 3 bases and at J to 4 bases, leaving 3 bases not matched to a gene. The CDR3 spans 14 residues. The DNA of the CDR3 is TGTGCCAGCAGTTTGACGGGGGGATACAATGAGCAGTTCTTC. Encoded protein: CASSLTGGYNEQFF.

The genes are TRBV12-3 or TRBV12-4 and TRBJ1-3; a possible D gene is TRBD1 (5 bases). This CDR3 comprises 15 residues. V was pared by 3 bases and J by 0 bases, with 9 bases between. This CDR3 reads CASSFDRISGNTIYF. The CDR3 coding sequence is TGTGCCAGCAGTTTTGACAGAATCTCTGGAAACACCATATATTTT.

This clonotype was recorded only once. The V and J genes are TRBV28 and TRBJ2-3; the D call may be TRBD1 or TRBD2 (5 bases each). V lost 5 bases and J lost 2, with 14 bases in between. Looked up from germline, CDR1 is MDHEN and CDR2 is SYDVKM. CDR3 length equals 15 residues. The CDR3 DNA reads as TGTGCCAGCAGTCCCCTTAAGGGGACCACAGATACGCAGTATTTT. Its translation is CASSPLKGTTDTQYF.

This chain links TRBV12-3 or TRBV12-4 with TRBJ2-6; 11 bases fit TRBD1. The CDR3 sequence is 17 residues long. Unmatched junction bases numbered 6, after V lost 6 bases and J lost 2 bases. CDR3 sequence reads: CASSPGQGATGANVLTF. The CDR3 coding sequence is TGTGCCAGCAGCCCCGGACAGGGGGCGACTGGGGCCAACGTCCTGACTTTC.

CDR3 loop: CASSGQAGNEQFF. The CDR3 region has the DNA TGTGCCAGCAGCGGACAAGCAGGGAATGAGCAGTTCTTC. The chain combines TRBV9 with TRBJ2-1, with D tentatively TRBD1 (5 bases). The CDR3 totals 13 residues. The V and J ends lost 3 bases and 7 bases respectively, with 11 bases between them. Looked up from germline, CDR1 is SGDLS and CDR2 is YYNGEE.

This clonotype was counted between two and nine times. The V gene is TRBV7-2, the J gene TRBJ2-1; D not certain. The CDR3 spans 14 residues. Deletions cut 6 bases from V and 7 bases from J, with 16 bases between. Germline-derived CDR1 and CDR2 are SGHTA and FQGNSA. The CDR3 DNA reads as TGTGCCAGCAGTCCCAATAGTTGGCGGAATGAGCAGTTCTTC. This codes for CASSPNSWRNEQFF.

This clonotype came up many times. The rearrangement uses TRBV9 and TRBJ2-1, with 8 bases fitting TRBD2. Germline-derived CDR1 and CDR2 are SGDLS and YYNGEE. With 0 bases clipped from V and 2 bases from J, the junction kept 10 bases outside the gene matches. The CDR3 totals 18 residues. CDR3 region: CASSVAFLAGEAYNEQFF. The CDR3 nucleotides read TGTGCCAGCAGCGTAGCGTTCCTAGCGGGTGAAGCCTACAATGAGCAGTTCTTC.

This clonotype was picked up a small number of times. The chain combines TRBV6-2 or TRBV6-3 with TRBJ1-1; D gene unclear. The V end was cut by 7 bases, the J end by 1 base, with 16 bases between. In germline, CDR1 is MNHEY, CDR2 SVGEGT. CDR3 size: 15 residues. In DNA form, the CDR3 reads TGTGCCAGCACTAAGGACGGAACCTCGAACACTGAAGCTTTCTTT. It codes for CASTKDGTSNTEAFF.

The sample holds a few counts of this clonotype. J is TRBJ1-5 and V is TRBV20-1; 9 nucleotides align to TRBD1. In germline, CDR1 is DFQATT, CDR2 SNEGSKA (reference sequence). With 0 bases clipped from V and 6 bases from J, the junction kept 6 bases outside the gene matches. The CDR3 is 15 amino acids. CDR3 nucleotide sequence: TGCAGTGCTAGAGATACAGGGGGCGTTGGTCAGCCCCAGCATTTT. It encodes CSARDTGGVGQPQHF.